This record covers a single TCR beta chain. Its target is not known. The record originates from a study of cytomegalovirus exposure and HLA in healthy donors. CDR3 length equals 14 residues. Germline-derived CDR1 and CDR2 are MDHEN and SYDVKM. Trimming stripped 4 bases from V and 6 bases from J, with 12 bases between. General observations from the study: The tendency of first-cohort TCR clusters to co-occur in the roughly 130 validation repertoires was the finding of a later analysis.

The data were produced by immunoSEQ multiplex PCR, yet TCRdb's version contains in-frame clones alone and is incomplete. The sample holds roughly 120,000 clones; around 94% are singletons and the top ten take roughly 1.2%. Material: PBMCs. The receptor comes from a woman aged 18-35 years in good health and CMV-seronegative. The rearrangement uses TRBV28 and TRBJ1-4; possibly TRBD1 for D (6 bases). The CDR3 DNA is TGTGCCAGCAGTTCGAGGACAGTCGATGAAAAACTGTTTTTT. Protein product: CASSSRTVDEKLFF.